These T cell receptor beta chains were read from a single sample in a study of T cell responses to AZD1222 COVID-19 vaccine. Clones were sequenced by immunoSEQ multiplex PCR, and TCRdb holds only the in-frame ones, with some missing. The sample has approximately 170,000 clones; 80% to 90% are singletons. The sequences come from peripheral blood, collected 28 days after the second AZD1222 dose. Source of these receptors: an adult who received the AZD1222 COVID-19 vaccine. The CDR3 runs from the conserved cysteine through the conserved F or W. Each record gives: V gene, D gene, J gene, CDR3 length, clone size, CDR3 protein, CDR3 DNA. The D gene is left open where the match is weak. Part of the rows lack a size; the others show once, few, many or a class for expanded clones.

>TRBV4-1|-|TRBJ1-1|15|-
CASSQDPAGRTEAFF
TGCGCCAGCAGCCAAGATCCGGCAGGGCGGACTGAAGCTTTCTTT
>TRBV21-1|-|TRBJ1-2|16|-
CASSKRARDRYYGYTF
TGTGCCAGCAGCAAGAGAGCCCGGGACAGATACTATGGCTACACCTTC
>TRBV27|-|TRBJ1-6|16|-
CASSSYGDRHNSPLHF
TGTGCCAGCAGTTCGTATGGTGACAGGCACAATTCACCCCTCCACTTT
>TRBV19|-|TRBJ1-1|13|-
CASSLTAGTEAFF
TGTGCCAGTAGCCTGACGGCCGGCACTGAAGCTTTCTTT
>TRBV30|-|TRBJ1-2|13|-
CAWSVSREGNYTF
TGTGCCTGGAGTGTAAGCAGGGAGGGTAACTACACCTTC
>TRBV7-2|-|TRBJ2-7|14|-
CASSSLTGAYEQYF
TGTGCCAGCAGCTCCCTGACCGGGGCCTACGAGCAGTACTTC
>TRBV11-2|TRBD1|TRBJ1-2|14|-
CASSPTGGNYGYTF
TGTGCCAGCAGCCCTACAGGGGGGAACTATGGCTACACCTTC
>TRBV28|-|TRBJ1-2|12|-
CASSPTRHGYTF
TGTGCCAGCAGTCCGACCCGACATGGCTACACCTTC
>TRBV29-1|-|TRBJ1-2|12|few
CSVEDMQYGYTF
TGCAGCGTTGAGGACATGCAGTATGGCTACACCTTC
>TRBV5-1|-|TRBJ1-2|13|-
CASSFGTGASITF
-
>TRBV15|-|TRBJ2-3|15|-
CATSTRDKAADTQYF
TGTGCCACCAGCACCCGGGACAAGGCGGCAGATACGCAGTATTTT
>TRBV18|TRBD2|TRBJ2-5|14|few
CASSQLAGEETQYF
TGTGCCAGCTCACAACTAGCGGGGGAAGAGACCCAGTACTTC
>TRBV5-6|-|TRBJ1-2|13|-
CASSLGGSHGYTF
TGTGCCAGCAGCTTGGGGGGTTCCCATGGCTACACCTTC
>TRBV7-9|-|TRBJ2-2|16|few
CASSPQGQRNTGELFF
TGTGCCAGCAGCCCCCAAGGACAGAGAAACACCGGGGAGCTGTTTTTT
>TRBV5-4|TRBD1|TRBJ1-2|13|few
CASSKGQIYGYTF
TGTGCCAGCAGCAAGGGACAGATCTATGGCTACACCTTC
>TRBV6-5|-|TRBJ1-6|13|-
CASSYDRVSPLHF
TGTGCCAGCAGTTACGATAGGGTCTCACCCCTCCACTTT
>TRBV19|-|TRBJ2-1|12|-
CASSIWTREQFF
TGTGCCAGTAGTATTTGGACTCGAGAGCAGTTCTTC
>TRBV19|TRBD2|TRBJ2-1|15|-
CASSILGGRVNEQFF
TGTGCCAGTAGTATTCTGGGGGGGAGAGTCAATGAGCAGTTCTTC
>TRBV27|TRBD1|TRBJ2-5|15|-
CASSFTGTGGETQYF
TGTGCCAGCAGTTTCACCGGGACAGGGGGAGAGACCCAGTACTTC
>TRBV6-2/TRBV6-3|-|TRBJ2-5|15|-
CASSRARGAGETQYF
TGTGCCAGCAGCCGAGCCCGGGGGGCCGGGGAGACCCAGTACTTC
>TRBV12-5|-|TRBJ1-5|12|-
CASAEGNQPQHF
TGTGCTAGTGCAGAGGGCAATCAGCCCCAGCATTTT
>TRBV7-9|TRBD1|TRBJ2-2|17|-
CASSLVGDRVSAGELFF
TGTGCCAGCAGCTTAGTGGGGGACAGGGTCTCGGCCGGGGAGCTGTTTTTT
>TRBV9|TRBD1|TRBJ1-1|15|-
CASSVATGAYTEAFF
TGTGCCAGCAGCGTAGCTACAGGGGCCTATACTGAAGCTTTCTTT
>TRBV28|-|TRBJ2-5|15|-
CASSSRSGGWETQYF
TGTGCCAGCAGCTCAAGATCTGGGGGCTGGGAGACCCAGTACTTC
>TRBV11-2|TRBD2|TRBJ2-7|16|-
CASSLSGAWDSYEQYF
TGTGCCAGCAGCTTAAGCGGGGCATGGGATTCCTACGAGCAGTACTTC
>TRBV28|-|TRBJ1-1|13|-
CASSFNQFTEAFF
TGTGCCAGCAGTTTTAACCAGTTCACTGAAGCTTTCTTT
>TRBV6-2/TRBV6-3|TRBD1|TRBJ2-7|18|-
CASSHIGGRTGSFAEQYF
TGTGCCAGCAGTCATATTGGAGGGAGGACAGGGAGTTTTGCCGAGCAGTACTTC
>TRBV6-5|-|TRBJ2-7|16|-
CASSSTRQHIAYEQYF
TGTGCCAGCAGTTCGACCCGACAGCATATTGCTTACGAGCAGTACTTC
>TRBV28|-|TRBJ1-2|15|-
CASSLSFRRLYGYTF
TGTGCCAGCAGTTTATCTTTCCGCAGGCTATATGGCTACACCTTC
>TRBV20-1|TRBD1|TRBJ1-5|16|-
CSASSSGGVRDQPQHF
TGCAGTGCTAGTTCGTCAGGGGGCGTTCGGGATCAGCCCCAGCATTTT
>TRBV6-2/TRBV6-3|-|TRBJ1-4|13|-
CASSSDFNEKLFF
TGTGCCAGCAGTTCGGACTTTAATGAAAAACTGTTTTTT
>TRBV4-2|-|TRBJ2-2|13|once
CASSQGVTGELFF
TGTGCCAGCAGCCAAGGGGTCACCGGGGAGCTGTTTTTT
>TRBV3-1/TRBV3-2|TRBD2|TRBJ2-7|15|-
CASSQNLAGATEQYF
TGTGCCAGCAGCCAAAACCTAGCGGGGGCTACCGAGCAGTACTTC
>TRBV2|-|TRBJ2-1|13|-
CASSELPYNEQFF
TGTGCCAGCAGTGAACTCCCATACAATGAGCAGTTCTTC
>TRBV19|TRBD2|TRBJ2-3|16|-
CASSGRLAGSTDTQYF
TGTGCCAGTAGTGGCCGACTAGCGGGGAGCACAGATACGCAGTATTTT
>TRBV5-1|-|TRBJ2-7|13|-
CASSLAQGIEQYF
TGCGCCAGCAGCTTGGCGCAGGGTATCGAGCAGTACTTC
>TRBV11-2|-|TRBJ2-3|14|-
CASTLGRLTDTQYF
TGTGCCAGCACCCTAGGCAGGCTCACAGATACGCAGTATTTT
>TRBV2|-|TRBJ1-4|15|-
CASSLGGSTNEKLFF
TGTGCCAGCAGTCTTGGAGGCTCAACTAATGAAAAACTGTTTTTT
>TRBV5-6|TRBD1|TRBJ2-7|17|-
CASSTLSRTGGSYEQYF
TGTGCCAGCAGCACCTTAAGTAGGACAGGGGGGAGCTACGAGCAGTACTTC
>TRBV10-3|TRBD2|TRBJ2-3|13|-
CAISGGDGDTQYF
TGTGCCATCAGCGGGGGGGACGGAGATACGCAGTATTTT